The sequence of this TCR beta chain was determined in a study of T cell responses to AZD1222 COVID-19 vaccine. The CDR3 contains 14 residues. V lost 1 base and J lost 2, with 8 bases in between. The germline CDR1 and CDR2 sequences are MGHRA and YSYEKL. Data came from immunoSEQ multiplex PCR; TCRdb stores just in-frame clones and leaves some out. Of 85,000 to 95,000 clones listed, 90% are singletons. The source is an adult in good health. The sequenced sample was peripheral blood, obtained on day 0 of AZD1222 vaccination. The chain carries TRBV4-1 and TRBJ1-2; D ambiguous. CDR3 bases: TGCGCCAGCAGCCAAGGACGGCCGAACTATGGCTACACCTTC. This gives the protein CASSQGRPNYGYTF.